Listed below are T cell receptor beta chains from one sample, sequenced in a study of blood T cell repertoires in COVID-19. Data came from immunoSEQ multiplex PCR; TCRdb stores just in-frame clones and leaves some out. The data contain around 250,000 clones, 70% to 85% of them singletons. Sequenced material: PBMCs or T cells enriched from blood (not recorded which). Source of these receptors: a middle-aged man who had recovered from COVID-19. Each CDR3 is given with its conserved first and last residue. The D gene is left open where the match is weak. Where a row states a size, it is once, few, many or the class of an expanded clone; other rows omit it.

j_call clone_size d_call v_call cdr3_aa cdr3_nt
TRBJ1-4 NA TRBD1 TRBV19 CASRKGDRDGKLFF TGTGCCAGTAGGAAGGGCGACAGGGACGGAAAACTGTTTTTT
TRBJ1-3 NA NA TRBV18 CASSPGQGPGNTIYF TGTGCCAGCTCACCCGGGCAGGGGCCTGGAAACACCATATATTTT
TRBJ1-5 many TRBD1 TRBV24-1 CATSANGQGFSNQPQHF TGTGCCACCAGTGCCAATGGACAGGGTTTTAGCAATCAGCCCCAGCATTTT
TRBJ2-1 NA TRBD2 TRBV7-9 CASSFRTRTIPNEQFF TGTGCCAGCAGCTTCCGGACTAGGACAATCCCCAATGAGCAGTTCTTC
TRBJ1-1 NA TRBD1 TRBV7-9 CASSLGQGAGTEAFF TGTGCCAGCAGCTTGGGACAGGGAGCGGGCACTGAAGCTTTCTTT
TRBJ1-1 NA NA TRBV7-9 CASSLRQEETEAFF TGTGCCAGCAGCCTTCGACAGGAGGAGACTGAAGCTTTCTTT
TRBJ1-1 NA NA TRBV19 CASTTPDRWGAFF TGTGCCAGTACAACTCCTGACAGGTGGGGAGCTTTCTTT
TRBJ1-2 NA NA TRBV5-1 CASSLARGADGYTF TGCGCCAGCAGCTTGGCACGGGGGGCCGATGGCTACACCTTC
TRBJ1-2 NA TRBD1 TRBV6-5 CASSSRGRDGYTF TGTGCCAGCAGTTCCAGGGGGCGCGATGGCTACACCTTC
TRBJ1-6 once TRBD1 TRBV4-1 CASSADRGIFRSPLHF TGCGCCAGCAGCGCTGACAGGGGGATCTTCAGATCACCCCTCCACTTT
TRBJ2-7 NA TRBD2 TRBV27 CASSFGRGGREQYF TGTGCCAGCAGTTTCGGGCGGGGGGGCCGCGAGCAGTACTTC
TRBJ2-3 NA TRBD1 TRBV7-2 CASSSRQGGTDTQYF TGTGCCAGCAGCTCTAGACAGGGGGGCACAGATACGCAGTATTTT
TRBJ1-1 NA NA TRBV6-5 CASSYRLGEEAFF TGTGCCAGCAGTTACCGCCTAGGGGAAGAAGCTTTCTTT
TRBJ2-7 NA NA TRBV27 CASSLARDYEQYF TGTGCCAGCAGTTTGGCGAGGGACTACGAGCAGTACTTC
TRBJ2-1 NA TRBD2 TRBV18 CASSTSRIAGGHANEQFF TGTGCCAGCTCAACCTCCCGGATAGCGGGAGGCCACGCCAATGAGCAGTTCTTC
TRBJ1-6 NA TRBD1 TRBV6-5 CASQKDGTGRSPLHF TGTGCCAGCCAGAAAGACGGGACAGGGCGCTCACCCCTCCACTTT
TRBJ2-7 NA TRBD1 TRBV5-4 CASSLTTGDEQYF TGTGCCAGCAGCTTGACGACAGGGGACGAGCAGTACTTC
TRBJ1-1 NA NA TRBV7-2 CASSFSTGMNTEAFF TGTGCCAGCAGCTTCTCTACAGGAATGAACACTGAAGCTTTCTTT
TRBJ1-2 few NA TRBV19 CASSIEPGGTPEGYTF TGTGCCAGTAGTATAGAACCCGGCGGGACGCCGGAAGGCTACACCTTC
TRBJ2-1 NA TRBD2 TRBV5-1 CASSPRGLGSYNEQFF TGCGCCAGCAGCCCCAGGGGACTAGGGTCCTACAATGAGCAGTTCTTC
TRBJ2-3 NA NA TRBV7-3 CASSSDMGTQYF TGTGCCAGCAGCTCGGACATGGGTACGCAGTATTTT
TRBJ2-7 once NA TRBV7-9 CASSPRDSLGYEQYF TGTGCCAGCAGCCCCCGGGACTCCCTAGGCTACGAGCAGTACTTC
TRBJ2-1 NA TRBD2 TRBV10-3 CAISGGLAGADEQFF TGTGCCATCAGCGGGGGACTAGCGGGAGCGGATGAGCAGTTCTTC
TRBJ1-1 once TRBD1 TRBV7-2 CASSLNRGQEAFF TGTGCCAGCAGCTTGAACAGGGGTCAGGAAGCTTTCTTT
TRBJ1-6 NA NA TRBV2 CASSGQGGTSPLHF TGTGCCAGCTCGGGGCAGGGAGGTACTTCACCCCTCCACTTT
TRBJ2-5 NA TRBD2 TRBV5-1 CASSLERGGGETQYF TGCGCCAGCAGCTTGGAACGGGGGGGCGGAGAGACCCAGTACTTC
TRBJ1-5 NA NA TRBV19 CASSINGNQPQHF TGTGCCAGTAGTATTAATGGCAATCAGCCCCAGCATTTT
TRBJ1-2 NA NA TRBV3-1/TRBV3-2 CATQPGRGGSYTF TGTGCCACCCAGCCCGGGAGGGGGGGGAGCTACACCTTC
TRBJ1-1 once NA TRBV2 CASSEARGGNTEAFF TGTGCCAGCAGTGAAGCGCGGGGGGGGAACACTGAAGCTTTCTTT
TRBJ1-4 NA NA TRBV21-1 CASSKGGTCGKLFF TGTGCCAGCAGCAAGGGGGGAACATGCGGAAAACTGTTTTTT
TRBJ1-2 NA NA TRBV6-4 CASSDSRRERDGYTF TGTGCCAGCAGTGACTCTCGCAGGGAAAGGGATGGCTACACCTTC
TRBJ1-4 few NA TRBV5-5 CASSQGRADEKLFF TGTGCCAGCAGCCAAGGGAGGGCGGATGAAAAACTGTTTTTT
TRBJ2-3 NA TRBD1 TRBV6-5 CASSIRQGWTDTQYF TGTGCCAGCAGCATCAGACAGGGCTGGACAGATACGCAGTATTTT
TRBJ2-5 NA NA TRBV6-5 CASAIKETQYF TGTGCCAGCGCTATAAAGGAGACCCAGTACTTC
TRBJ1-2 many NA TRBV27 CASRGRGIYGYTF TGTGCCAGCAGGGGTAGGGGGATCTATGGCTACACCTTC